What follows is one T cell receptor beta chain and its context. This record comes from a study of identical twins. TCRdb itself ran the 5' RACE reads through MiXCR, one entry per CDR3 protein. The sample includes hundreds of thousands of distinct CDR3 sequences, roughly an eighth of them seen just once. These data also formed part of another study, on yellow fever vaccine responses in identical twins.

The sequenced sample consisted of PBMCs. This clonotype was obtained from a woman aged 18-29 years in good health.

The CDR3 reads CASFSGRVSDEQFF. DNA of the CDR3: TGTGCCAGTTTTAGCGGGAGGGTGTCGGATGAGCAGTTCTTC. The chain carries TRBV5-6 and TRBJ2-1; 11 nucleotides agree with TRBD2. The J segment lost 8 bases and the V segment lost 8 bases, leaving 9 bases of the junction unmatched. The CDR3 is 14 residues long. Germline V gives CDR1 SGHDT, CDR2 YYEEEE.